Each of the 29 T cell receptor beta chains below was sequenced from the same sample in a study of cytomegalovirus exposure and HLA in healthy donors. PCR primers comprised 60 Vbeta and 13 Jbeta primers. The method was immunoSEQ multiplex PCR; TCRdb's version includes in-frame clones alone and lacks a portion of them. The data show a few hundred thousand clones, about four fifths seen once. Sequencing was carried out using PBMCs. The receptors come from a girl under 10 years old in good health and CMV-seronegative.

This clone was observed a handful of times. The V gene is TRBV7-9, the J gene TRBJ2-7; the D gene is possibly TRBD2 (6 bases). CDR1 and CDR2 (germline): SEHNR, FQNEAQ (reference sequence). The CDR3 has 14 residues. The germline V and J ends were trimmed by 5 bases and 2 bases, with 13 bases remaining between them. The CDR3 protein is CASSHRDSAYEQYF. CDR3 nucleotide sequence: TGTGCCAGCAGCCACCGGGACTCGGCCTACGAGCAGTACTTC.

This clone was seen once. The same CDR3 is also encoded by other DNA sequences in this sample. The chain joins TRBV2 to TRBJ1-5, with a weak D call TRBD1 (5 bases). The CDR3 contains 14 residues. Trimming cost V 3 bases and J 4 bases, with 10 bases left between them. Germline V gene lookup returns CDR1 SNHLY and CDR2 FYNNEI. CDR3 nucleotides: TGTGCCAGCAGTGACAGGGTGGGTAATCAGCCCCAGCATTTT. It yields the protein CASSDRVGNQPQHF.

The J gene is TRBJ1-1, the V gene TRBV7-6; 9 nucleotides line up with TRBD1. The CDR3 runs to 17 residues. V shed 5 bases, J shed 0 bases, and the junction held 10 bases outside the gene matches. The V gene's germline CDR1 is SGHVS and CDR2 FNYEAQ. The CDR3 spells CASSPRPGTGMNTEAFF. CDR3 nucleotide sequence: TGTGCCAGCAGCCCACGTCCCGGGACAGGGATGAACACTGAAGCTTTCTTT. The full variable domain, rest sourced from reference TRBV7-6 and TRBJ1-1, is GAGVSQSPRYKVTKRGQDVALRCDPISGHVSLYWYRQALGQGPEFLTYFNYEAQQDKSGLPNDRFSAERPEGSISTLTIQRTEQRDSAMYRCASSPRPGTGMNTEAFFGQGTRLTVV.

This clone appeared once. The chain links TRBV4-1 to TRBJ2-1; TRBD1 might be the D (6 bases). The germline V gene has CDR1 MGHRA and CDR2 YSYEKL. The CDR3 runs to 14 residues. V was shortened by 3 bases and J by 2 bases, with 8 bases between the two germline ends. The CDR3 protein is CASSQDSPYNEQFF. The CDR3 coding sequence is TGCGCCAGCAGCCAGGACAGTCCCTACAATGAGCAGTTCTTC.

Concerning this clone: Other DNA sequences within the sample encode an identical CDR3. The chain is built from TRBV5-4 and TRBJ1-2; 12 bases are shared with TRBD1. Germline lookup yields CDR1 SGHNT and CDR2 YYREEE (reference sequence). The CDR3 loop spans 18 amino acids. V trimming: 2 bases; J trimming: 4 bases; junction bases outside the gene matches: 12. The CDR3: CASSFGQGQGAPTYGYTF. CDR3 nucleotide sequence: TGTGCCAGCAGCTTCGGCCAGGGACAGGGGGCCCCCACCTATGGCTACACCTTC.

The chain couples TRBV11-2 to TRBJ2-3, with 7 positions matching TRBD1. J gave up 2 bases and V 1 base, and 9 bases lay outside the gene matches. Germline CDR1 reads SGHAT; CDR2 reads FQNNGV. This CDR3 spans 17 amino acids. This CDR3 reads CASSLVGLDRLTDTQYF. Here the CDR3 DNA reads TGTGCCAGCAGCTTAGTCGGGTTGGACAGGCTCACAGATACGCAGTATTTT.

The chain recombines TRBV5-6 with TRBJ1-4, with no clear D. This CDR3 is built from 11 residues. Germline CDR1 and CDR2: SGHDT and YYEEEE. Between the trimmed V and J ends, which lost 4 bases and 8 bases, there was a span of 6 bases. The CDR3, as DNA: TGTGCCAGCAGCCCTACCGAAAAACTGTTTTTT. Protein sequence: CASSPTEKLFF.

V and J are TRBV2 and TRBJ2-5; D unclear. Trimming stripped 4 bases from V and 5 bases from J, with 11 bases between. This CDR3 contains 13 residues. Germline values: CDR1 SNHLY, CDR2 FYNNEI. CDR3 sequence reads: CASSVRFGETQYF. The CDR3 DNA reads TGTGCCAGCAGTGTCCGGTTTGGTGAGACCCAGTACTTC. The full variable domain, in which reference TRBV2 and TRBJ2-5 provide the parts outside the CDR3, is EPEVTQTPSHQVTQMGQEVILRCVPISNHLYFYWYRQILGQKVEFLVSFYNNEISEKSEIFDDQFSVERPDGSNFTLKIRSTKLEDSAMYFCASSVRFGETQYFGPGTRLLVL.

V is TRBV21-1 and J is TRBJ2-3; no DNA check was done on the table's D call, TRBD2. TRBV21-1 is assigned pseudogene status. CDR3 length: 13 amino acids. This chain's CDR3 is CASRSPYTDTQYF. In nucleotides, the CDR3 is TGTGCCAGCCGTAGTCCCTACACAGATACGCAGTATTTT.

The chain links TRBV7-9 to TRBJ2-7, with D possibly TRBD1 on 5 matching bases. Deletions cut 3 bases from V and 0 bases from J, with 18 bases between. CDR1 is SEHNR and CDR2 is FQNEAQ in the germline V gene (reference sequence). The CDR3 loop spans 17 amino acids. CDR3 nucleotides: TGTGCCAGCAGCTTTCCTAGACAGACAACTGACTCCTACGAGCAGTACTTC. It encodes CASSFPRQTTDSYEQYF.

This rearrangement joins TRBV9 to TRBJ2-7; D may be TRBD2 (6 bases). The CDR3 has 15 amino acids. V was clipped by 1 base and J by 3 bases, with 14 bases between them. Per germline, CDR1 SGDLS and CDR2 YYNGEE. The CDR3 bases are TGTGCCAGCAGCGTAACGACTAGTTCTGGCTACGAGCAGTACTTC. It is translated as CASSVTTSSGYEQYF.

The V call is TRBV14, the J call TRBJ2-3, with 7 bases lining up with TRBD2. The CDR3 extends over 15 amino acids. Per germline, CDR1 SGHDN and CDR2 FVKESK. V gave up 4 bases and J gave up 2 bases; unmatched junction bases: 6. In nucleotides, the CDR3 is TGTGCCAGCAGCCCCCTAGCGGTCTCCACAGATACGCAGTATTTT. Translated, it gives CASSPLAVSTDTQYF. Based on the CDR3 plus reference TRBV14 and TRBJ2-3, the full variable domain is EAGVTQFPSHSVIEKGQTVTLRCDPISGHDNLYWYRRVMGKEIKFLLHFVKESKQDESGMPNNRFLAERTGGTYSTLKVQPAELEDSGVYFCASSPLAVSTDTQYFGPGTRLTVL.

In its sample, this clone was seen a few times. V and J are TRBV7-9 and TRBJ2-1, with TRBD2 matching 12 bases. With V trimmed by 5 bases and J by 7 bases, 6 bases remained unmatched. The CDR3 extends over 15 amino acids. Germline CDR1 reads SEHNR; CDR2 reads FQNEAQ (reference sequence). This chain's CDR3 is CASSPLTSGGNEQFF. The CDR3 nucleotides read TGTGCCAGCAGCCCGCTGACTAGCGGGGGTAATGAGCAGTTCTTC.

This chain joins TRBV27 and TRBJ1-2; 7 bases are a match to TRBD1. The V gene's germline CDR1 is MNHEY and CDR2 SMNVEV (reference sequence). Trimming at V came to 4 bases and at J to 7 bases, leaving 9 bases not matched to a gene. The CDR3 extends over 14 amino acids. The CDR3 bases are TGTGCCAGCAGTTCGACAGGGCCGTCGGGTGGCTACACCTTC. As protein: CASSSTGPSGGYTF.

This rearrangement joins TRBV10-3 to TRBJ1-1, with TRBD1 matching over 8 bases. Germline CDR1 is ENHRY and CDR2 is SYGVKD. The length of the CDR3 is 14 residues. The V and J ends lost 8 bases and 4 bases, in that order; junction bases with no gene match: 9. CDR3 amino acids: CAILRHDRGTEAFF. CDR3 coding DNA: TGTGCCATCCTTCGCCATGACAGGGGCACTGAAGCTTTCTTT.

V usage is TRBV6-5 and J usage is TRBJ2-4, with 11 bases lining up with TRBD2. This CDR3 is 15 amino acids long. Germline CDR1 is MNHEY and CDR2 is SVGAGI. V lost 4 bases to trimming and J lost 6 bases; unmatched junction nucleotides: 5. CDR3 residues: CASSSLAGGLNIQYF. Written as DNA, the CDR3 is TGTGCCAGCAGTTCCCTAGCGGGGGGTCTAAACATTCAGTACTTC.

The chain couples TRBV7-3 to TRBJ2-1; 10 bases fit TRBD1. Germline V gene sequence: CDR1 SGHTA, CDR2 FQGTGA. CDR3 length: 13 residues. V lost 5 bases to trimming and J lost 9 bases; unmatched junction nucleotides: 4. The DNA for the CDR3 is TGTGCCAGCAGCGGGACAGGGGTAGCTGAGCAGTTCTTC. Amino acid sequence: CASSGTGVAEQFF.

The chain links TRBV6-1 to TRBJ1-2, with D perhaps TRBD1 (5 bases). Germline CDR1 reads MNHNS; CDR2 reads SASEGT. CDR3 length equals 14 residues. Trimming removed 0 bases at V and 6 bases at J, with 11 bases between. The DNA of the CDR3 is TGTGCCAGCAGTGAAGCGGGGGGGAGAAATGGCTACACCTTC. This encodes CASSEAGGRNGYTF.

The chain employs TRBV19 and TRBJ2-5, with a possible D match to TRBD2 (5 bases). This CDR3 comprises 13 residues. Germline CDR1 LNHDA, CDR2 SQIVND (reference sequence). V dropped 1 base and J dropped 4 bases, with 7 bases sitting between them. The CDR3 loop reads CASSIGRRETQYF. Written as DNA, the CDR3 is TGTGCCAGTAGTATAGGGAGGCGAGAGACCCAGTACTTC.

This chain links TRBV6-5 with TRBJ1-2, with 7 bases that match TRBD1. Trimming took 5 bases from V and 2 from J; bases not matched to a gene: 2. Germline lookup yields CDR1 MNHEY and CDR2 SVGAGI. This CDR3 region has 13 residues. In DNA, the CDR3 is TGTGCCAGCAGTCAGACAGGGAACTATGGCTACACCTTC. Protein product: CASSQTGNYGYTF.

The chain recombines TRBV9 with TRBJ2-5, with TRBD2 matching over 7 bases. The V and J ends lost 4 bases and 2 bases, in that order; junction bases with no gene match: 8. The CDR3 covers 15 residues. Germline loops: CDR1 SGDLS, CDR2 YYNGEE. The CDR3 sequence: CASSISLAVQETQYF. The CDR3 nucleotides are TGTGCCAGCAGCATCAGTCTAGCGGTACAAGAGACCCAGTACTTC.

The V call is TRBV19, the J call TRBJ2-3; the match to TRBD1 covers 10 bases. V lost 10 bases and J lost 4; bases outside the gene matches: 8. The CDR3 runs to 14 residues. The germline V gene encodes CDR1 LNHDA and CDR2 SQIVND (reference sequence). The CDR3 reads CATLRTGGPDTQYF. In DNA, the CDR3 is TGTGCCACCCTTAGGACAGGGGGACCAGATACGCAGTATTTT.

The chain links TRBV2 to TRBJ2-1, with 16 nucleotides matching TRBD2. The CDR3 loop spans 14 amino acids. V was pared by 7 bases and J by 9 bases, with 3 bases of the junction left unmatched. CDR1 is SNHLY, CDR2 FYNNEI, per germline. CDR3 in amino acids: CASTGTSGGAEQFF. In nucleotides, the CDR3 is TGTGCCAGCACCGGGACTAGCGGGGGGGCTGAGCAGTTCTTC.

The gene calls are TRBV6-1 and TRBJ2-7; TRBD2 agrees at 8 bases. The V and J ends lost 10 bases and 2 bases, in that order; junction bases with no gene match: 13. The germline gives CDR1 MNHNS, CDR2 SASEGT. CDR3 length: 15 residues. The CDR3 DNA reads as TGTGCCATCCCCCTCGGAAGCGGGAGAACCTACGAGCAGTACTTC. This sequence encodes CAIPLGSGRTYEQYF.

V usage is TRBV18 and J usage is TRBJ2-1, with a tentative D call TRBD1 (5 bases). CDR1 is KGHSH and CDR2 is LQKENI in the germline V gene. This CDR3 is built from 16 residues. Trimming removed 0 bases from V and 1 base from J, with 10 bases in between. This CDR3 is CASSPPGRGSYNEQFF. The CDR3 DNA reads TGTGCCAGCTCACCACCGGGAAGGGGTTCCTACAATGAGCAGTTCTTC.

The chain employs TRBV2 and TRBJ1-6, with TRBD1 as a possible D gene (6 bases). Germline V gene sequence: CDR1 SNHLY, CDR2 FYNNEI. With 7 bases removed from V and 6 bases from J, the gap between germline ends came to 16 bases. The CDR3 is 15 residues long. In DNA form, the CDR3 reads TGTGCCAGCAAGCTACGGGGGGCAGGTAATTCACCCCTCCACTTT. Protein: CASKLRGAGNSPLHF.

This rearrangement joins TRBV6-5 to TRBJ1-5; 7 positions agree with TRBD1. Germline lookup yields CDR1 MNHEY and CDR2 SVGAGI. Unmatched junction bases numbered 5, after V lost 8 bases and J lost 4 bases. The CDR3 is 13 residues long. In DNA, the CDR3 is TGTGCCAGCTCCGGACAGGTTAATCAGCCCCAGCATTTT. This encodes CASSGQVNQPQHF.

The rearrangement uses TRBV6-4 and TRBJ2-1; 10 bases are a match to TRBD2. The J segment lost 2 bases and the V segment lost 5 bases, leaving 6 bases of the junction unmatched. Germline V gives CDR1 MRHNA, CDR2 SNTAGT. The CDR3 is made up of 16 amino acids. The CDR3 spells CASSQRAGGPYNEQFF. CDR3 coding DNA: TGTGCCAGCAGTCAAAGAGCGGGGGGGCCCTACAATGAGCAGTTCTTC.

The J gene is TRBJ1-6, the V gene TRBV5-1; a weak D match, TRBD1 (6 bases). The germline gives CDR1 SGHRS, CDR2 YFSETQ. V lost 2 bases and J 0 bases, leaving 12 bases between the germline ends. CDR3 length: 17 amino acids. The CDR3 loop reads CASSFHRASSYNSPLHF. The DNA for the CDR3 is TGCGCCAGCAGCTTCCACAGGGCCAGCTCCTATAATTCACCCCTCCACTTT.